This is a list of T cell receptor beta chains from one sample in a study of cytomegalovirus exposure and HLA in healthy donors. The protocol was immunoSEQ multiplex PCR, while the TCRdb copy is restricted to in-frame clones and leaves out a portion. The profile shows about 140,000 clones, 8.9% of them singletons. Sequencing used PBMCs. These receptor sequences come from a woman in her thirties or forties in good health and CMV-seropositive. CDR3s include the opening cysteine and the closing phenylalanine or tryptophan. The order of the fields is clone size, V gene, D gene, J gene, CDR3 protein, CDR3 DNA. A D gene is named only where the DNA matches it firmly. Clone size is stated in some rows and not others, as once, few, many or a class when expanded.

size: NA; V: TRBV5-1; D: NA; J: TRBJ2-7; CDR3: CASSLVAGASYEQYF; DNA: TGCGCCAGCAGCTTGGTGGCAGGGGCGAGCTACGAGCAGTACTTC
size: NA; V: TRBV6-1; D: NA; J: TRBJ1-2; CDR3: CASSGTPPNYGYTF; DNA: TGTGCCAGCAGTGGGACACCTCCTAACTATGGCTACACCTTC
size: few; V: TRBV27; D: NA; J: TRBJ1-1; CDR3: CASKYRTAANTEAFF; DNA: TGTGCCAGTAAATATAGGACAGCAGCGAACACTGAAGCTTTCTTT
size: few; V: TRBV19; D: NA; J: TRBJ2-2; CDR3: CAIPKQGNTGELFF; DNA: TGTGCCATTCCAAAACAGGGGAACACCGGGGAGCTGTTTTTT
size: NA; V: TRBV2; D: TRBD2; J: TRBJ2-3; CDR3: CASSEGASGGLF; DNA: TGTGCCAGCAGTGAAGGGGCTAGCGGGGGCCTGTTT
size: few; V: TRBV14; D: TRBD1; J: TRBJ2-7; CDR3: CASSQAAGTGLSYEQYF; DNA: TGTGCCAGCAGCCAAGCCGCCGGGACAGGGTTATCCTACGAGCAGTACTTC
size: NA; V: TRBV5-1; D: NA; J: TRBJ2-7; CDR3: CASRRDSDYEQYF; DNA: TGCGCCAGCAGAAGGGACTCAGACTACGAGCAGTACTTC
size: few; V: TRBV2; D: TRBD2; J: TRBJ2-1; CDR3: CASSGEAGGYNEQFF; DNA: TGTGCCAGCAGTGGGGAAGCGGGGGGATACAATGAGCAGTTCTTC
size: few; V: TRBV5-4; D: TRBD1; J: TRBJ1-4; CDR3: CASSSDPGQLNEKLFF; DNA: TGTGCCAGCAGCTCGGACCCGGGACAGCTTAATGAAAAACTGTTTTTT
size: NA; V: TRBV19; D: NA; J: TRBJ1-5; CDR3: CASSFGDNQPQHF; DNA: TGTGCCAGTAGTTTCGGGGATAATCAGCCCCAGCATTTT
size: few; V: TRBV5-1; D: NA; J: TRBJ2-3; CDR3: CASSHQGGTDTQYF; DNA: TGCGCCAGCAGCCACCAGGGTGGTACAGATACGCAGTATTTT
size: few; V: TRBV7-8; D: TRBD2; J: TRBJ2-7; CDR3: CASSLVLRGAIEQYF; DNA: TGTGCCAGCAGCTTAGTGCTGCGGGGGGCGATCGAGCAGTACTTC
size: NA; V: TRBV5-1; D: TRBD1; J: TRBJ1-2; CDR3: CASSQIPGQSYGYTF; DNA: TGCGCCAGCAGCCAAATACCGGGACAGAGCTATGGCTACACCTTC
size: few; V: TRBV29-1; D: TRBD2; J: TRBJ2-1; CDR3: CSVGGGYNEQFF; DNA: TGCAGCGTCGGGGGGGGTTACAATGAGCAGTTCTTC
size: NA; V: TRBV5-5; D: NA; J: TRBJ2-3; CDR3: CASSLAPESTDTQYF; DNA: TGTGCCAGCAGCTTGGCGCCGGAGAGCACAGATACGCAGTATTTT
size: NA; V: TRBV5-1; D: TRBD2; J: TRBJ2-1; CDR3: CASSPGTNGYNEQFF; DNA: TGCGCCAGCAGCCCCGGGACTAATGGGTACAATGAGCAGTTCTTC
size: NA; V: TRBV29-1; D: TRBD1; J: TRBJ2-7; CDR3: CSVSTGGEQYF; DNA: TGCAGCGTATCAACAGGGGGCGAGCAGTACTTC
size: NA; V: TRBV25-1; D: TRBD1; J: TRBJ1-4; CDR3: CASSEQGANEKLLF; DNA: TGTGCCAGCAGTGAACAGGGGGCGAATGAAAAACTGCTTTTT
size: NA; V: TRBV2; D: NA; J: TRBJ2-5; CDR3: CASSEARHFQETQYF; DNA: TGTGCCAGCAGTGAAGCACGACACTTTCAAGAGACCCAGTACTTC
size: few; V: TRBV29-1; D: TRBD1; J: TRBJ1-2; CDR3: CSVTSGTGADYGYTF; DNA: TGCAGCGTTACTTCCGGGACAGGGGCTGACTATGGCTACACCTTC
size: few; V: TRBV4-1; D: TRBD1; J: TRBJ1-2; CDR3: CASSHTDREGYTF; DNA: TGCGCCAGCAGCCATACCGACAGGGAAGGCTACACCTTC
size: few; V: TRBV27; D: TRBD2; J: TRBJ2-7; CDR3: CASSYSSGGADEQYF; DNA: TGTGCCAGCAGTTATAGTAGCGGGGGGGCCGACGAGCAGTACTTC
size: few; V: TRBV6-1; D: NA; J: TRBJ2-2; CDR3: CASRVSGPTGELFF; DNA: TGTGCCAGCAGGGTTAGCGGACCCACCGGGGAGCTGTTTTTT
size: few; V: TRBV5-1; D: TRBD1; J: TRBJ1-1; CDR3: CASSLNRDRVVNTEAFF; DNA: TGCGCCAGCAGCTTGAACCGGGACAGGGTCGTTAACACTGAAGCTTTCTTT
size: few; V: TRBV29-1; D: NA; J: TRBJ2-7; CDR3: CSVTPASSYEQYF; DNA: TGCAGCGTTACCCCAGCTAGCTCCTACGAGCAGTACTTC
size: NA; V: TRBV2; D: TRBD1; J: TRBJ1-2; CDR3: CASRDRVSNYGYTF; DNA: TGTGCCAGCAGAGACAGGGTTTCTAACTATGGCTACACCTTC
size: few; V: TRBV11-2; D: TRBD1; J: TRBJ1-1; CDR3: CASSVTTGANTEAFF; DNA: TGTGCCAGCAGCGTCACGACAGGGGCGAACACTGAAGCTTTCTTT
size: NA; V: TRBV5-1; D: TRBD2; J: TRBJ2-5; CDR3: CASSSGLVRGSGVETQYF; DNA: TGCGCCAGCAGCTCTGGACTAGTTAGGGGATCGGGTGTGGAGACCCAGTACTTC
size: NA; V: TRBV10-3; D: TRBD2; J: TRBJ2-1; CDR3: CATRDSGGAYNEQFF; DNA: TGTGCCACCCGAGATAGCGGGGGGGCCTACAATGAGCAGTTCTTC
size: NA; V: TRBV27; D: NA; J: TRBJ2-2; CDR3: CASSFRPGRSNTGELFF; DNA: TGTGCCAGCAGTTTCCGCCCAGGGCGTTCGAACACCGGGGAGCTGTTTTTT